Following are 31 T cell receptor beta chains from one sample sequenced in a study of CD8 T cells in Susac syndrome. RNA was extracted with the RNeasy kit, and a quantity of about 0.45 to 1 ug was reverse transcribed using random hexamers. TCRdb called the immunoSEQ multiplex PCR reads again in MiXCR, with one record for every CDR3 protein. The profile shows some 68,000 distinct CDR3 sequences, about 92% of them singletons. The sample taken for sequencing was CD4+ T cells from PBMCs. Receptors originate from a human donor with Susac syndrome.

This clonotype was detected only a few times. The chain couples TRBV6-1 to TRBJ1-5; D ambiguous. CDR1 MNHNS and CDR2 SASEGT come from the germline V gene. The V gene lost 5 bases and the J gene lost 0 bases, with 11 bases spanning the gap. The CDR3 has 15 residues. In DNA, the CDR3 is TGTGCCAGCAGTCCCGACCGTTATAGCAATCAGCCCCAGCATTTT. Residues: CASSPDRYSNQPQHF.

J is TRBJ2-5 and V is TRBV6-2 or TRBV6-3; D gene unclear. The CDR3 is 14 amino acids. Per germline, CDR1 MNHEY and CDR2 SVGEGT. The germline V and J ends were trimmed by 3 bases and 4 bases, with 12 bases remaining between them. CDR3 bases: TGTGCCAGCAGTTATCCTCTCAGGCGAGAGACCCAGTACTTC. This encodes CASSYPLRRETQYF.

V usage is TRBV2 and J usage is TRBJ1-2; D gene unclear. Germline V gives CDR1 SNHLY, CDR2 FYNNEI. CDR3 size: 12 residues. With 8 bases removed from V and 8 bases from J, the gap between germline ends came to 15 bases. CDR3 sequence: CASGLGESGYTF. In DNA, the CDR3 is TGTGCCAGCGGGCTCGGGGAATCGGGCTACACCTTC.

The V and J genes are TRBV6-6 and TRBJ1-6; D is ambiguous. The CDR3 is 15 residues long. Trimming pared 2 bases from V and 10 bases from J, leaving 15 bases between. The germline V gene has CDR1 MNHNY and CDR2 SVGAGI (reference sequence). The CDR3 protein is CASSYRGSEGSPLHF. Written as DNA, the CDR3 is TGTGCCAGCAGTTACCGCGGCAGCGAGGGCTCACCCCTCCACTTT.

This chain uses TRBV7-3 with TRBJ1-1; D remains unclear. V was clipped by 4 bases and J by 4 bases, with 10 bases between them. The germline gives CDR1 SGHTA, CDR2 FQGTGA. This CDR3 region has 13 residues. The CDR3 coding sequence is TGTGCCAGCAGCTCCCTCGCCGGCACTGAAGCTTTCTTT. Encoded protein: CASSSLAGTEAFF.

The gene calls are TRBV12-3 or TRBV12-4 and TRBJ2-3; 8 nucleotides line up with TRBD2. With V trimmed by 5 bases and J by 0 bases, 4 bases remained unmatched. The CDR3 is made up of 15 amino acids. Here the CDR3 DNA reads TGTGCCAGCAGTCTTCTAGCGGGCAGCACAGATACGCAGTATTTT. Protein: CASSLLAGSTDTQYF.

The count of this clonotype is one. This chain connects TRBV2 to TRBJ2-1; weak D call: TRBD2 (6 bases). CDR3 length equals 15 residues. Trimming took 4 bases from V and 8 from J, leaving 18 bases between them. Germline lookup yields CDR1 SNHLY and CDR2 FYNNEI. Written as DNA, the CDR3 is TGTGCCAGCAGTGCAGCGGAGGGTTCAAGGGATGAGCAGTTCTTC. Amino acids: CASSAAEGSRDEQFF.

CDR3 in amino acids: CASSVGLAGIQETQYF. DNA of the CDR3: TGTGCCAGCAGCGTAGGCCTAGCGGGAATACAAGAGACCCAGTACTTC. The chain recombines TRBV9 with TRBJ2-5; TRBD2 aligns across 9 bases. With 0 bases clipped from V and 2 bases from J, the junction kept 5 bases outside the gene matches. This CDR3 is built from 16 residues. CDR1 is SGDLS, CDR2 YYNGEE, per germline.

The chain joins TRBV3-1 to TRBJ2-1; 10 positions agree with TRBD2. CDR3 size: 14 residues. Germline CDR1 reads LGHDT; CDR2 reads YNNKEL (reference sequence). V dropped 6 bases and J dropped 9; count of bases not matched to a gene: 8. Here the CDR3 DNA reads TGTGCCAGCAGTCTCCTGAGCGGGGGGGTTGAGCAGTTCTTC. Translated: CASSLLSGGVEQFF.

This clonotype was seen a few times. The V gene is TRBV9, the J gene TRBJ2-7; the D is unclear. V was clipped by 0 bases and J by 2 bases, with 9 bases between them. The CDR3 length is 14 residues. The germline V gene has CDR1 SGDLS and CDR2 YYNGEE. The CDR3 DNA sequence: TGTGCCAGCAGCGTAGGTCTCCCGGCCTACGAGCAGTACTTC. It specifies CASSVGLPAYEQYF.

The gene calls are TRBV12-3 or TRBV12-4 and TRBJ2-2; 11 bases map to TRBD2. CDR3 length: 15 residues. Trimming removed 7 bases from V and 6 bases from J; junction bases left unmatched: 7. The CDR3 region is CASTHTSGGPGELFF. The CDR3 DNA is TGTGCCAGCACCCATACTAGCGGGGGTCCCGGGGAGCTGTTTTTT.

This clonotype was seen once. V is TRBV28 and J is TRBJ2-5, with 7 nucleotides matching TRBD1. CDR1 and CDR2 from the germline V gene are MDHEN and SYDVKM. With V trimmed by 7 bases and J by 4 bases, 12 bases remained unmatched. The CDR3 sequence is 15 residues long. Here the CDR3 reads CASKGLDRAGETQYF. CDR3 DNA: TGTGCCAGCAAGGGTTTAGACAGGGCAGGAGAGACCCAGTACTTC. The full variable domain, with the rest looked up from reference TRBV28 and TRBJ2-5, is DVKVTQSSRYLVKRTGEKVFLECVQDMDHENMFWYRQDPGLGLRLIYFSYDVKMKEKGDIPEGYSVSREKKERFSLILESASTNQTSMYLCASKGLDRAGETQYFGPGTRLLVL.

This clonotype appeared a few times. The chain is built from TRBV28 and TRBJ2-1; D is unclear. Trimming cost V 3 bases and J 0 bases, with 6 bases left between them. Per the germline V gene, CDR1 is MDHEN and CDR2 is SYDVKM. The CDR3 runs to 14 residues. The CDR3 here is CASSLVGSYNEQFF. The CDR3 coding sequence is TGTGCCAGCAGTTTGGTTGGCTCCTACAATGAGCAGTTCTTC.

This clonotype was seen just once. The CDR3 DNA follows: TGTGCCAGCAGCTTAGTGGTGGCCTACGAGCAGTACTTC. This sequence encodes CASSLVVAYEQYF. The chain is built from TRBV7-2 and TRBJ2-7, with D unresolved. CDR1 and CDR2 from the germline V gene are SGHTA and FQGNSA. The CDR3 loop spans 13 amino acids. V lost 1 base and J 2 bases, leaving 6 bases between the germline ends.

The sample holds a few counts of this clonotype. The rearrangement links TRBV7-8 to TRBJ2-2; 8 bases are shared with TRBD1. V dropped 4 bases and J dropped 4; count of bases not matched to a gene: 2. The CDR3 totals 14 residues. Germline V gene lookup returns CDR1 SGHVS and CDR2 FQNEAQ. The CDR3 region is CASSSGQGTGELFF. The CDR3 DNA sequence: TGTGCCAGCAGCTCCGGACAGGGCACCGGGGAGCTGTTTTTT.

The CDR3 DNA follows: TGTGCCAGCAAAAGAGGGGATGGCTACACCTTC. Translation: CASKRGDGYTF. This chain joins TRBV6-5 and TRBJ1-2, with a weak D call TRBD1 (5 bases). CDR1 and CDR2 (germline): MNHEY, SVGAGI. V shed 7 bases and J shed 6 bases, with 9 bases lying between them. This CDR3 comprises 11 residues.

The chain couples TRBV10-3 to TRBJ2-3; D not resolved. CDR1 ENHRY and CDR2 SYGVKD come from the germline V gene. This CDR3 is 13 amino acids long. V lost 0 bases and J lost 2, with 3 bases in between. The CDR3 here is CAISESYTDTQYF. The CDR3 region has the DNA TGTGCCATCAGTGAGTCCTACACAGATACGCAGTATTTT.

The chain carries TRBV4-1 and TRBJ1-5, with no clear D. This CDR3 is 13 amino acids long. Germline V CDR1 and CDR2: MGHRA, YSYEKL. Trimming pared 5 bases from V and 5 bases from J, leaving 10 bases between. CDR3 nucleotide sequence: TGCGCCAGCAGCTCCAACATTTATCAGCCCCAGCATTTT. It encodes CASSSNIYQPQHF.

This clonotype was observed a single time. V and J are TRBV5-4 and TRBJ2-3, with D possibly being TRBD1 or TRBD2 (5 bases each). The germline V gene encodes CDR1 SGHNT and CDR2 YYREEE (reference sequence). Trimming removed 0 bases from V and 4 bases from J, with 6 bases in between. The CDR3 consists of 13 residues. The CDR3 DNA reads as TGTGCCAGCAGCTTGGGGGGGTCAGATACGCAGTATTTT. Encoded protein: CASSLGGSDTQYF.

The rearrangement links TRBV20-1 to TRBJ1-1, with D possibly TRBD1 on 5 matching bases. The germline V and J ends were trimmed by 0 bases and 5 bases, with 25 bases remaining between them. The germline gives CDR1 DFQATT, CDR2 SNEGSKA (reference sequence). The CDR3 consists of 18 residues. CDR3 nucleotide sequence: TGCAGTGCTAGAGATCATCTGGGGGACTTAACCAACCCTACTGAAGCTTTCTTT. This sequence encodes CSARDHLGDLTNPTEAFF.

The chain links TRBV20-1 to TRBJ2-3; tentative D call: TRBD2 (6 bases). V was clipped by 3 bases and J by 4 bases, with 17 bases between them. Germline V gene data show CDR1 as DFQATT and CDR2 as SNEGSKA (reference sequence). The CDR3 totals 15 residues. CDR3 bases: TGCAGTGCTAGTTCCGCGGGGAGGAGCGCAGATACGCAGTATTTT. This translates into CSASSAGRSADTQYF.

The CDR3 here is CASSISGGSQPQHF. The CDR3 coding sequence is TGCGCCAGCAGCATATCAGGGGGCAGTCAGCCCCAGCATTTT. This sequence joins TRBV5-1 and TRBJ1-5; TRBD1 agrees at 8 bases. With V trimmed by 4 bases and J by 6 bases, 6 bases remained unmatched. The CDR3 spans 14 residues. Germline CDR1 reads SGHRS; CDR2 reads YFSETQ.

The V gene is TRBV27, the J gene TRBJ2-5; tentative D call: TRBD2 (5 bases). Germline CDR1 MNHEY, CDR2 SMNVEV (reference sequence). The V end lost 0 bases, the J end lost 3 bases, and 8 bases lay between the germline ends. CDR3 length: 14 residues. Here the CDR3 reads CASSLSSGKETQYF. Here the CDR3 DNA reads TGTGCCAGCAGTTTATCTTCGGGAAAAGAGACCCAGTACTTC.

The CDR3, as DNA: TGTGCCAGCAGCGGACCCCTCGGCGGCATTAATGAAAAACTGTTTTTT. This encodes CASSGPLGGINEKLFF. J is TRBJ1-4 and V is TRBV9; D is undetermined. The germline gives CDR1 SGDLS, CDR2 YYNGEE. This CDR3 spans 16 amino acids. V lost 3 bases and J lost 4, with 16 bases in between.

This rearrangement joins TRBV20-1 to TRBJ2-1, with D uncertain. Trimming removed 2 bases at V and 5 bases at J, with 4 bases between. The V gene's germline CDR1 is DFQATT and CDR2 SNEGSKA (reference sequence). This CDR3 comprises 11 residues. CDR3 bases: TGCAGTGCTAGACGGAACAATGAGCAGTTCTTC. Translation: CSARRNNEQFF.

The chain combines TRBV5-1 with TRBJ1-1; D gene uncertain. The germline V gene encodes CDR1 SGHRS and CDR2 YFSETQ. This CDR3 comprises 13 residues. V lost 2 bases to trimming and J lost 5 bases, with 10 bases between them. The chain's CDR3 is CASSFTGETEAFF. The CDR3, as DNA: TGCGCCAGCAGCTTTACTGGGGAGACTGAAGCTTTCTTT.

V usage is TRBV7-2 and J usage is TRBJ1-6, with unresolved D. Germline values: CDR1 SGHTA, CDR2 FQGNSA. The CDR3 runs 14 residues. The V and J ends lost 2 bases and 6 bases respectively, with 8 bases between them. The CDR3 region is CASSLFAGNSPLHF. The DNA for the CDR3 is TGTGCCAGCAGCTTATTTGCCGGTAATTCACCCCTCCACTTT.

This clonotype was detected only once. The rearrangement joins TRBV4-1 to TRBJ2-5; D ambiguous. The CDR3 loop spans 15 amino acids. V lost 0 bases and J lost 3, with 11 bases in between. CDR1 is MGHRA and CDR2 is YSYEKL in the germline V gene. The CDR3 spells CASSQDPGRKETQYF. As DNA, the CDR3 is TGCGCCAGCAGCCAAGATCCGGGCCGAAAAGAGACCCAGTACTTC.

The chain recombines TRBV7-9 with TRBJ1-1, with 7 bases that match TRBD1. The CDR3 extends over 15 amino acids. Germline CDR1 is SEHNR and CDR2 is FQNEAQ (reference sequence). V gave up 5 bases and J gave up 8 bases; unmatched junction bases: 14. Here the CDR3 reads CASSPTSGGNVEAFF. The DNA of the CDR3 is TGTGCCAGCAGCCCAACTTCAGGGGGTAACGTCGAAGCTTTCTTT.

V gene TRBV5-6 combines with J gene TRBJ2-6; 11 bases agree with TRBD1. The CDR3 is 16 amino acids. Germline V CDR1 and CDR2: SGHDT, YYEEEE. The junction had 4 bases not matched to a gene; V was cut back by 4 bases and J by 4 bases. Written as DNA, the CDR3 is TGTGCCAGCAGCCTGGACAGGGGGCGGGGGGCCAACGTCCTGACTTTC. This encodes CASSLDRGRGANVLTF.

The V call is TRBV6-2 or TRBV6-3, the J call TRBJ2-7; TRBD2 aligns across 7 bases. V dropped 6 bases and J dropped 3; count of bases not matched to a gene: 8. Germline lookup yields CDR1 MNHEY and CDR2 SVGEGT. This CDR3 comprises 14 residues. CDR3 amino acids: CASRHGGKGYEQYF. As DNA, the CDR3 is TGTGCCAGCAGACACGGGGGGAAGGGCTACGAGCAGTACTTC.